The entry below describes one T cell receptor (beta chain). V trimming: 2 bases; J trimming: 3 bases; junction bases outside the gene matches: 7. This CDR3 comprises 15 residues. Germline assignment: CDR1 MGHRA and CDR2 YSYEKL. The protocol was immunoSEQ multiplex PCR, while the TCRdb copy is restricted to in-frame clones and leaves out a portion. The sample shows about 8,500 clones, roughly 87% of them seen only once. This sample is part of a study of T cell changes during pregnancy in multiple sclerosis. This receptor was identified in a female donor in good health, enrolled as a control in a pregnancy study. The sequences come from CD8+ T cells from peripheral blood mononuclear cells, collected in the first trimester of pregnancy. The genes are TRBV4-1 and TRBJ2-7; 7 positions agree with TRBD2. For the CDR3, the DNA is TGCGCCAGCAGCCAACGGGACTACACAGACTACGAGCAGTACTTC. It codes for CASSQRDYTDYEQYF.